Sequencing of this T cell receptor (beta chain) was carried out in a study of T cell changes during pregnancy in multiple sclerosis. Germline V gene sequence: CDR1 SGHKS, CDR2 YYEKEE (reference sequence). The CDR3 spans 15 residues. V was pared by 0 bases and J by 3 bases, with 3 bases of the junction left unmatched. Method: immunoSEQ multiplex PCR; TCRdb's copy keeps in-frame clones and lacks some. The data hold more than 35,000 clones, with 88% observed a single time. Sequenced here: CD8+ T cells from peripheral blood mononuclear cells, sampled after pregnancy. This chain connects TRBV5-5 to TRBJ2-4, with 7 bases lining up with TRBD2. The TCR sequence derives from a female donor in good health, enrolled as a control in a pregnancy study. CDR3 protein: CASSLERGDKNIQYF. DNA of the CDR3: TGTGCCAGCAGCTTGGAACGGGGGGACAAAAACATTCAGTACTTC.